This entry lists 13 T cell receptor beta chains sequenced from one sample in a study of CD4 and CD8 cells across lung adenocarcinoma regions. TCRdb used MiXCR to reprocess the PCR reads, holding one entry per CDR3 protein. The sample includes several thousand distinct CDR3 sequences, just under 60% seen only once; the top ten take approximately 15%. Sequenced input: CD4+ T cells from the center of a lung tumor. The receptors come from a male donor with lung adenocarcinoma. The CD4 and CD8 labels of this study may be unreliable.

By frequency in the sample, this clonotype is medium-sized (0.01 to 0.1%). CDR3 sequence reads: CATTETGTETQYF. CDR3 bases: TGTGCCACCACGGAGACAGGGACAGAGACCCAGTACTTC. This rearrangement joins TRBV24-1 to TRBJ2-5; 7 nucleotides agree with TRBD1. Per germline, CDR1 KGHDR and CDR2 SFDVKD. This CDR3 spans 13 amino acids. Germline trimming cut 8 bases from V and 4 bases from J; bases unmatched to any gene: 6.

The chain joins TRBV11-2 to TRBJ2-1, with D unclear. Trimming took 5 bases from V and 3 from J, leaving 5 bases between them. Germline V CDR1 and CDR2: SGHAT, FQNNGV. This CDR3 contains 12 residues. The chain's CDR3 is CASSGDYNEQFF. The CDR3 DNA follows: TGTGCCAGCAGCGGCGACTACAATGAGCAGTTCTTC.

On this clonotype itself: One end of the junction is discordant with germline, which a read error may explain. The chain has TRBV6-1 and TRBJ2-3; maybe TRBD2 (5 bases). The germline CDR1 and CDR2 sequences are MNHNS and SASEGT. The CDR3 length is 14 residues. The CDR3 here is CASSAEGGPETQYF. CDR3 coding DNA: TGTGCCAGCAGTGCTGAGGGCGGCCCAGAGACGCAGTATTTT.

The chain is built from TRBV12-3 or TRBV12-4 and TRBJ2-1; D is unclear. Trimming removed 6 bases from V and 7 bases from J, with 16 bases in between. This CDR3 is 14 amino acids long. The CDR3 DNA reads TGTGCCAGCAGCCGACACGGTACTTTGAATGAGCAGTTCTTC. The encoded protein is CASSRHGTLNEQFF.

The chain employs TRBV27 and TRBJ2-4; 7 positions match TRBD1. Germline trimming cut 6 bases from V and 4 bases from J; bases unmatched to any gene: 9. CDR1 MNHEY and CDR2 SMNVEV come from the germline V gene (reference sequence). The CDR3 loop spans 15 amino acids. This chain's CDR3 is CASRRTGDGKNIQYF. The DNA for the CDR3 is TGTGCCAGCAGGCGAACAGGGGACGGGAAAAACATTCAGTACTTC.

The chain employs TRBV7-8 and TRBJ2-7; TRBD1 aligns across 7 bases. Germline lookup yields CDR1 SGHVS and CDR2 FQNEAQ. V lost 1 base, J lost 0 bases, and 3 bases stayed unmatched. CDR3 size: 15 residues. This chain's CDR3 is CASSLEGGSSYEQYF. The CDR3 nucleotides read TGTGCCAGCAGCTTAGAAGGGGGCAGCTCCTACGAGCAGTACTTC. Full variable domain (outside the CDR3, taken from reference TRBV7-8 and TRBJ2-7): GAGVSQSPRYKVAKRGQDVALRCDPISGHVSLFWYQQALGQGPEFLTYFQNEAQLDKSGLPSDRFFAERPEGSVSTLKIQRTQQEDSAVYLCASSLEGGSSYEQYFGPGTRLTVT.

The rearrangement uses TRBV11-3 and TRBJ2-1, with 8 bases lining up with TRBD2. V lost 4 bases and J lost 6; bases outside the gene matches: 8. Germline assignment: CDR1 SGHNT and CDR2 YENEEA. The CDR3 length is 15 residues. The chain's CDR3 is CASSSYLAGTNEQFF. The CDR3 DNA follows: TGTGCCAGCAGCTCCTACTTAGCGGGAACCAATGAGCAGTTCTTC.

DNA for the CDR3: TGTGCCAGCAGTGTTGGACTAGCGGGTGGAGAGACCCAGTACTTC. This encodes CASSVGLAGGETQYF. The V and J genes are TRBV12-3 or TRBV12-4 and TRBJ2-5; 11 nucleotides align to TRBD2. V shed 5 bases and J 4 bases; nucleotides not matched to a gene: 6. The CDR3 totals 15 residues.

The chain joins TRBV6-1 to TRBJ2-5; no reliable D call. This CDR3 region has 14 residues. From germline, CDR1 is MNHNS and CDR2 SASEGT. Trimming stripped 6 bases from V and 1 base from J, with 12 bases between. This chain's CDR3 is CASSLSGSQETQYF. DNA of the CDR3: TGTGCCAGCAGCCTATCGGGCAGCCAAGAGACCCAGTACTTC.

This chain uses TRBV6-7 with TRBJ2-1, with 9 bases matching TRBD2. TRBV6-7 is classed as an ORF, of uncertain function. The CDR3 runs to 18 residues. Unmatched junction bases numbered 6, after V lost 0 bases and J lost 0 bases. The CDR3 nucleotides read TGTGCCAGCAGTTACTCCGCGGGAGGGCGCAGCTCCTACAATGAGCAGTTCTTC. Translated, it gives CASSYSAGGRSSYNEQFF.

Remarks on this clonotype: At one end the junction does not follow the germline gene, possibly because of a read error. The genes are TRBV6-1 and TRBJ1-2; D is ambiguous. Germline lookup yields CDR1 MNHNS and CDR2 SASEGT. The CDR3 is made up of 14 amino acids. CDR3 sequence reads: CASSPEGRSTEASF. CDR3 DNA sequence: TGTGCCAGCAGCCCCGAGGGCCGGAGCACTGAAGCTTCCTTC.

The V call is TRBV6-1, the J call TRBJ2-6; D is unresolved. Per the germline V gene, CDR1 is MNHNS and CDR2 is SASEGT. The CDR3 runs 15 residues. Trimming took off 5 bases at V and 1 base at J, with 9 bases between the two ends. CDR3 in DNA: TGTGCCAGCAGTCCTAGGGCGTCTGGGGCCAACGTCCTGACTTTC. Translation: CASSPRASGANVLTF.

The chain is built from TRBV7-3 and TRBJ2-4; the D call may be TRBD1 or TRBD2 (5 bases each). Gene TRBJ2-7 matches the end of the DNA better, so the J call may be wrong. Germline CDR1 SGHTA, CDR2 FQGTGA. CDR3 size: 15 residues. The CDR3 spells CASSSGQLGDYEQYF. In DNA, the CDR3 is TGTGCCAGCAGCTCGGGGCAGTTAGGGGACTACGAGCAGTACTTC.